This entry lists 10 T cell receptor beta chains sequenced from one sample in a study of cytomegalovirus exposure and HLA in healthy donors. Produced via immunoSEQ multiplex PCR; TCRdb's table is partial and in-frame only. This table holds 150,000 to 200,000 clones, 85% found once. Source material: PBMCs. These TCRs come from a man in his late teens or twenties in good health and CMV-seropositive.

The J gene is TRBJ2-3, the V gene TRBV5-1; weak D call: TRBD2 (5 bases). Trimming pared 2 bases from V and 0 bases from J, leaving 10 bases between. Per germline, CDR1 SGHRS and CDR2 YFSETQ. The CDR3 spans 15 residues. CDR3 sequence reads: CASSFEGTSTDTQYF. The CDR3 bases are TGCGCCAGCAGCTTTGAGGGAACTAGCACAGATACGCAGTATTTT.

The chain has TRBV11-2 and TRBJ2-3; 10 bases fit TRBD1. Trimming took 5 bases from V and 3 from J; bases not matched to a gene: 2. Germline-derived CDR1 and CDR2 are SGHAT and FQNNGV. This CDR3 has 14 amino acids. CDR3 coding DNA: TGTGCCAGCAGCGGGACAGGGGTAACAGATACGCAGTATTTT. Residues: CASSGTGVTDTQYF.

The chain is built from TRBV6-5 and TRBJ2-7; TRBD1 is a possible D gene (6 bases). CDR3 size: 15 residues. Trimming shortened V by 0 bases and J by 3 bases, and 12 bases separated the two germline ends. Germline V gene data show CDR1 as MNHEY and CDR2 as SVGAGI. The CDR3 here is CASSYSQQGLYEQYF. In DNA form, the CDR3 reads TGTGCCAGCAGTTACTCCCAACAGGGTCTCTACGAGCAGTACTTC.

The V call is TRBV28, the J call TRBJ2-3, with unresolved D. The CDR3 is made up of 15 amino acids. The V end lost 5 bases, the J end lost 1 base, and 13 bases lay between the germline ends. CDR1 is MDHEN, CDR2 SYDVKM, per germline. The CDR3 nucleotides are TGTGCCAGCAGTCATTCCCTTAGTGGCACAGATACGCAGTATTTT. This translates into CASSHSLSGTDTQYF.

This clone appeared once. The chain is built from TRBV14 and TRBJ2-2; D uncertain. This CDR3 spans 16 amino acids. With 0 bases removed from V and 1 base from J, the gap between germline ends came to 9 bases. CDR1 and CDR2 (germline): SGHDN, FVKESK. This CDR3 is CASSQEVWRNTGELFF. For the CDR3, the DNA is TGTGCCAGCAGCCAAGAGGTCTGGAGGAACACCGGGGAGCTGTTTTTT.

The chain has TRBV4-1 and TRBJ2-2; TRBD2 aligns across 7 bases. CDR1 and CDR2 from the germline V gene are MGHRA and YSYEKL. The CDR3 covers 16 residues. The junction had 5 bases not matched to a gene; V was cut back by 1 base and J by 3 bases. DNA of the CDR3: TGCGCCAGCAGCCAAGTAGCTAGCGGAGACACCGGGGAGCTGTTTTTT. This encodes CASSQVASGDTGELFF.

The chain uses TRBV10-3 and TRBJ2-1; 7 nucleotides align to TRBD1. CDR1 is ENHRY and CDR2 is SYGVKD in the germline V gene. Trimming cost V 6 bases and J 4 bases; bases outside gene matches: 3. This CDR3 is built from 13 residues. CDR3 amino acids: CAIRSGGYNEQFF. CDR3 nucleotides: TGTGCCATCAGGTCAGGGGGATACAATGAGCAGTTCTTC.

This chain joins TRBV14 and TRBJ2-7; maybe TRBD1 (5 bases). V was clipped by 1 base and J by 4 bases, with 11 bases between them. This CDR3 comprises 14 residues. Per the germline V gene, CDR1 is SGHDN and CDR2 is FVKESK. The CDR3 DNA reads TGTGCCAGCAGCCAAGTCAGGGCCCCTTACGAGCAGTACTTC. It codes for CASSQVRAPYEQYF.

The chain employs TRBV28 and TRBJ2-7; 7 bases line up with TRBD2. Unmatched junction bases numbered 10, after V lost 8 bases and J lost 0 bases. The CDR3 is 15 amino acids. CDR1 is MDHEN and CDR2 is SYDVKM in the germline V gene. The CDR3 is CASFKKGGGSYEQYF. CDR3 nucleotide sequence: TGTGCCAGCTTCAAAAAGGGCGGGGGCTCCTACGAGCAGTACTTC.

V usage is TRBV9 and J usage is TRBJ2-5; 10 nucleotides line up with TRBD1. The CDR3 is made up of 16 amino acids. The germline gives CDR1 SGDLS, CDR2 YYNGEE. V lost 4 bases and J lost 5; bases outside the gene matches: 11. For the CDR3, the DNA is TGTGCCAGCAGCCAAAACCTGGGACAGGGGATGGAGACCCAGTACTTC. The encoded protein is CASSQNLGQGMETQYF.